Below, 11 T cell receptor beta chains from the same sample are listed, as sequenced in a study of T cells after yellow fever vaccination. TCRdb independently ran MiXCR on the 5' RACE reads; one entry per CDR3 protein. Seen here are 510,000 or so distinct CDR3 sequences, roughly 19% observed once, and the top ten hold 13% to 15%. The sequences come from PBMCs, collected 15 days after the yellow fever booster vaccination. All receptors come from a man in his thirties or forties who received the YFV17D yellow fever vaccine.

The rearrangement joins TRBV7-9 to TRBJ2-5, with 10 bases fitting TRBD2. Germline CDR1 is SEHNR and CDR2 is FQNEAQ (reference sequence). The CDR3 totals 14 residues. V lost 5 bases, J lost 7 bases, and 7 bases stayed unmatched. The CDR3 nucleotides are TGTGCCAGCAGCCTGGGGACTAGCGTGAGGACCCAGTACTTC. Protein sequence: CASSLGTSVRTQYF.

The J gene is TRBJ2-1, the V gene TRBV12-3 or TRBV12-4; TRBD2 agrees at 9 bases. The junction had 10 bases not matched to a gene; V was cut back by 6 bases and J by 7 bases. This CDR3 has 15 residues. The CDR3 protein is CASRSASGNLNEQFF. CDR3 nucleotide sequence: TGTGCCAGCAGGTCCGCTAGCGGGAATCTGAATGAGCAGTTCTTC.

This clonotype was found a few times. The CDR3: CASSNLAGETQYF. The CDR3 bases are TGTGCCAGCAGCAACTTAGCGGGAGAGACCCAGTACTTC. The V and J genes are TRBV5-5 and TRBJ2-5; 7 nucleotides line up with TRBD2. CDR1 and CDR2 (germline): SGHKS, YYEKEE (reference sequence). J was trimmed by 4 bases and V by 4 bases; bases with no gene match: 4. CDR3 length: 13 residues.

The chain employs TRBV7-2 and TRBJ2-7, with D hard to call. Germline CDR1 and CDR2: SGHTA and FQGNSA. Trimming took 1 base from V and 0 from J, leaving 10 bases between them. There are 15 residues in the CDR3. The CDR3 spells CASSLELYGSYEQYF. In DNA, the CDR3 is TGTGCCAGCAGCTTAGAGCTTTATGGCTCCTACGAGCAGTACTTC. Full variable domain (outside the CDR3, taken from reference TRBV7-2 and TRBJ2-7): GAGVSQSPSNKVTEKGKDVELRCDPISGHTALYWYRQSLGQGLEFLIYFQGNSAPDKSGLPSDRFSAERTGGSVSTLTIQRTQQEDSAVYLCASSLELYGSYEQYFGPGTRLTVT.

V gene TRBV20-1 combines with J gene TRBJ2-5, with 7 bases that match TRBD1. The CDR3 loop spans 14 amino acids. Losses at the gene ends were 5 bases for V and 7 bases for J; bases not matched to a gene: 13. Germline V gene lookup returns CDR1 DFQATT and CDR2 SNEGSKA (reference sequence). The CDR3 spells CSALGDSAKVTQYF. CDR3 nucleotides: TGCAGTGCTCTAGGGGACAGTGCAAAGGTGACCCAGTACTTC.

The rearrangement uses TRBV10-2 and TRBJ2-7; D is undetermined. Per germline, CDR1 WSHSY and CDR2 SAAADI. The CDR3 loop spans 13 amino acids. V was shortened by 4 bases and J by 0 bases, with 7 bases between the two germline ends. In nucleotides, the CDR3 is TGCGCCAGCAGTGGTCCACCCTCCTACGAGCAGTACTTC. Translating it yields CASSGPPSYEQYF.

The chain uses TRBV7-8 and TRBJ1-4; TRBD1 is a possible D gene (6 bases). V was shortened by 1 base and J by 7 bases, with 13 bases between the two germline ends. CDR1 SGHVS and CDR2 FQNEAQ come from the germline V gene. The CDR3 runs to 15 residues. CDR3 sequence: CASSLVTQGGEKLFF. The CDR3 nucleotides are TGTGCCAGCAGCTTAGTAACACAGGGTGGTGAAAAACTGTTTTTT.

This chain joins TRBV20-1 and TRBJ2-1, with TRBD2 as a possible D gene (6 bases). Germline V CDR1 and CDR2: DFQATT, SNEGSKA (reference sequence). V was cut by 3 bases and J by 0 bases, with 12 bases left in between. This CDR3 has 15 amino acids. The DNA for the CDR3 is TGCAGTGCTAGCCGCGACGGGAGCTCCTACAATGAGCAGTTCTTC. This sequence encodes CSASRDGSSYNEQFF.

The chain links TRBV7-8 to TRBJ2-5, with 8 bases fitting TRBD2. Germline values: CDR1 SGHVS, CDR2 FQNEAQ. The CDR3 totals 15 residues. Trimming took 3 bases from V and 4 from J; bases not matched to a gene: 7. CDR3 nucleotide sequence: TGTGCCAGCAGCTTCCCCGGGGGGGTCGGAGAGACCCAGTACTTC. Its protein is CASSFPGGVGETQYF.

The chain employs TRBV6-1 and TRBJ1-3; D remains ambiguous. The length of the CDR3 is 16 residues. CDR1 and CDR2 from the germline V gene are MNHNS and SASEGT. The V end lost 8 bases, the J end lost 0 bases, and 17 bases lay between the germline ends. The CDR3 DNA follows: TGTGCCAGCGATCGGGCCCAGCGGTACTCTGGAAACACCATATATTTT. Its protein is CASDRAQRYSGNTIYF.

V is TRBV20-1 and J is TRBJ2-7; D is ambiguous. Trimming shortened V by 0 bases and J by 0 bases, and 12 bases separated the two germline ends. Germline CDR1 DFQATT, CDR2 SNEGSKA (reference sequence). The CDR3 spans 15 residues. CDR3 coding DNA: TGCAGTGCTAGAGATCAGATCAGAAACTCCTACGAGCAGTACTTC. This translates into CSARDQIRNSYEQYF.